The next 9 T cell receptor beta chains were all read from a single sample in a study of vaccination effects on CD4 cells after COVID-19. The ViraFEST assay expanded antigen-specific CD4+ T cells with viral peptide pools before sequencing. Cells that had been cultured for less than 13 days were the source of isolated CD4+ T cells. No antigen is known for these receptors. This table comes from immunoSEQ multiplex PCR, and its TCRdb copy is limited to in-frame clones, with some not included. Here the sample spans approximately 30,000 clones, 55% to 75% being singletons. The starting material was CD4+ T cells from PBMCs cultured with HCoV-229E spike peptides, obtained before COVID-19 vaccination. The origin of the receptors is a human donor who received a COVID-19 vaccine.

This chain uses TRBV2 with TRBJ1-2; possibly TRBD1 for D (5 bases). This CDR3 spans 15 amino acids. CDR1 is SNHLY and CDR2 is FYNNEI in the germline V gene. V dropped 4 bases and J dropped 4 bases, with 16 bases sitting between them. The CDR3 DNA follows: TGTGCCAGCAGTGGACGGGGCCTCCCTCTCTATGGCTACACCTTC. It yields the protein CASSGRGLPLYGYTF. The full variable domain, in which reference TRBV2 and TRBJ1-2 provide the parts outside the CDR3, is EPEVTQTPSHQVTQMGQEVILRCVPISNHLYFYWYRQILGQKVEFLVSFYNNEISEKSEIFDDQFSVERPDGSNFTLKIRSTKLEDSAMYFCASSGRGLPLYGYTFGSGTRLTVV.

The chain recombines TRBV19 with TRBJ1-5; D gene ambiguous. The CDR3 is made up of 15 amino acids. The germline V and J ends were trimmed by 4 bases and 2 bases, with 12 bases remaining between them. Per germline, CDR1 LNHDA and CDR2 SQIVND (reference sequence). CDR3 region: CASSKKEFGNQPQHF. The CDR3 DNA reads TGTGCCAGTAGTAAAAAGGAGTTTGGCAATCAGCCCCAGCATTTT.

This clone turned up a few times. The rearrangement uses TRBV6-5 and TRBJ2-1; 9 nucleotides agree with TRBD1. This CDR3 is 14 amino acids long. The ends lost 7 bases at V and 10 bases at J; junction bases unmatched: 11. CDR1 MNHEY and CDR2 SVGAGI come from the germline V gene. CDR3 protein: CASTGQGWVGEQFF. As DNA, the CDR3 is TGTGCCAGCACCGGACAGGGGTGGGTGGGGGAGCAGTTCTTC.

The chain employs TRBV7-2 and TRBJ1-1, with no clear D. The CDR3 is 13 residues long. Germline assignment: CDR1 SGHTA and CDR2 FQGNSA. Trimming shortened V by 4 bases and J by 1 base, and 7 bases separated the two germline ends. This CDR3 is CASSWVKNTEAFF. Here the CDR3 DNA reads TGTGCCAGCAGCTGGGTGAAGAACACTGAAGCTTTCTTT.

V and J are TRBV28 and TRBJ2-7, with D perhaps TRBD2 (6 bases). V shed 2 bases and J shed 3 bases, with 14 bases lying between them. This CDR3 comprises 15 residues. The germline gives CDR1 MDHEN, CDR2 SYDVKM. CDR3 in DNA: TGTGCCAGCAGTTTAAGCCTCGGAGGGATCTACGAGCAGTACTTC. Its protein is CASSLSLGGIYEQYF.

This clone was picked up a small number of times. The gene calls are TRBV7-2 and TRBJ2-5; the D is unclear. The CDR3 has 13 amino acids. Germline CDR1 is SGHTA and CDR2 is FQGNSA. V gave up 2 bases and J gave up 2 bases, with 6 bases separating them. Here the CDR3 reads CASSLRIQETQYF. CDR3 DNA sequence: TGTGCCAGCAGCTTACGCATTCAAGAGACCCAGTACTTC.

The chain uses TRBV6-5 and TRBJ2-1; maybe TRBD1 (6 bases). CDR1 MNHEY and CDR2 SVGAGI come from the germline V gene. Between the trimmed V and J ends, which lost 6 bases and 3 bases, there was a span of 15 bases. The CDR3 spans 15 residues. The CDR3 sequence: CASRLQRDNYNEQFF. In nucleotides, the CDR3 is TGTGCCAGCAGACTCCAGAGGGACAACTACAATGAGCAGTTCTTC.

The chain recombines TRBV19 with TRBJ1-1, with 8 positions matching TRBD1. Germline V gene sequence: CDR1 LNHDA, CDR2 SQIVND (reference sequence). The CDR3 loop spans 12 amino acids. Trimming cost V 3 bases and J 6 bases; bases outside gene matches: 0. DNA for the CDR3: TGTGCCAGTAGTATCAGGGGGCCTGAAGCTTTCTTT. It encodes CASSIRGPEAFF. Using reference TRBV19 and TRBJ1-1 for the parts outside the CDR3, the full variable domain is DGGITQSPKYLFRKEGQNVTLSCEQNLNHDAMYWYRQDPGQGLRLIYYSQIVNDFQKGDIAEGYSVSREKKESFPLTVTSAQKNPTAFYLCASSIRGPEAFFGQGTRLTVV.

The CDR3 sequence is CASTRVNYGYTF. CDR3 DNA sequence: TGTGCCAGCACCAGGGTTAACTATGGCTACACCTTC. This sequence joins TRBV2 and TRBJ1-2, with D perhaps TRBD1 (5 bases). The CDR3 runs to 12 residues. The V gene's germline CDR1 is SNHLY and CDR2 FYNNEI. The V end was cut by 7 bases, the J end by 1 base, with 7 bases between.